Reported below is one T cell receptor (beta chain). Its antigen is unknown. Per-nucleotide qualities are absent, and no much larger clonotype sits a single base away. This sample stems from a study of lymphopenia after photon versus proton radiotherapy (dated by TCRdb to about 2019). As for the study more broadly: Photon and proton radiation therapy were compared by the study for their immunological effects in patients with gastrointestinal tumors who developed high-grade lymphopenia. The cohort comprised roughly 20 patients with gastrointestinal tumors who received either photon or proton therapy and then developed lymphopenia. The study aimed to characterize how the two radiation modalities differ in their impact on the immune system.

The paper's findings and limits, for the study overall: The survival association was examined only in patients who died, and the authors described better survival with proton therapy as a possibility, not as a demonstrated result. Once the lymphocyte count had reached its nadir, the repertoires of photon-treated patients showed oligoclonal expansion, particularly of CD8+ Temra cells, and this expansion drove the decline in diversity. Across the cohort, among patients who died, a greater drop in TCR diversity after the nadir was inversely correlated with overall survival time. During treatment, patients who received photon therapy lost naive T cells and TCR diversity and gained effector/memory populations, whereas patients who received proton therapy remained relatively stable.

The library relied on the immunoSEQ multiplex PCR assay. T cell repertoires were profiled by deep sequencing of rearranged TCR beta loci, alongside multiparametric flow cytometry. TCRdb mirrors the immuneACCESS table, restricted to in-frame sequences. Some clones are absent from its copies; in checked studies, under half trace to an unresolved V gene, and the reason for the others is unknown. The sample table holds roughly 30,000 clones, of which roughly 90% were seen once. The ten largest clones add up to 5.5% to 7.5% of the sample. The CDR3, from cysteine to phenylalanine, totals 15 residues. Left in the record is the CDR3 DNA by itself, 45 bases read in frame from the first base. Trimming takes 5 bases off V and 0 bases off J; junction bases not matched to a gene: 6. Via the germline V gene (reference sequence), CDR1 is LNHDA and CDR2 SQIVND.

Recombination connected TRBV19 to TRBJ1-2; TRBD1 lines up with 7 middle nucleotides. This material consisted of peripheral blood, taken from a patient treated with photon-based radiotherapy. This clonotype originated in a woman aged 45-59 years with pancreatic cancer. The CDR3 has the sequence CASSSQGSSNYGYTF. The DNA reads as follows: TGTGCCAGTAGTTCACAGGGGTCCTCTAACTATGGCTACACCTTC.